These T cell receptor beta chains were read from a single sample in a study of cytomegalovirus exposure and HLA in healthy donors. Data came from immunoSEQ multiplex PCR; TCRdb stores just in-frame clones and leaves some out. The data contain about 130,000 clones, around three quarters of them seen just once; the ten biggest clones take up 1.2%. Source material: PBMCs. The receptors were gathered from a female donor in good health and CMV-seronegative. The CDR3 runs from the conserved cysteine through the conserved F or W. D genes are given only for firm matches. Not all rows give a size; the values are once, few, many and, for expanded clones, a class.

size,J,D,V,DNA,CDR3
once,TRBJ1-2,NA,TRBV7-9,TGTTCCAGCAGCTTAGGGTTTCTAAGAACCTATGGCTACACCTTC,CSSSLGFLRTYGYTF
NA,TRBJ1-2,NA,TRBV5-4,TGTGCCAGCAGCCCTACACCTAGGTCCGATGCCGGTTATGGCTACACCTTC,CASSPTPRSDAGYGYTF
NA,TRBJ2-7,NA,TRBV11-3,TGTGCCAGCAGCGCGACTGGCTACGAGCAGTACTTC,CASSATGYEQYF
once,TRBJ2-3,NA,TRBV5-1,TGCGCCAGCAGCTTAGGGGGTTCGGGCACAGATACGCAGTATTTT,CASSLGGSGTDTQYF
NA,TRBJ1-2,TRBD1,TRBV29-1,TGCAGCGTGGGACGGGACAGGGATGGAGGCTACACCTTC,CSVGRDRDGGYTF
NA,TRBJ2-3,TRBD2,TRBV4-1,TGCGCCAGCAGCCAAGAGTCTAGCGGGGTTCAGGATACGCAGTATTTT,CASSQESSGVQDTQYF
few,TRBJ2-7,NA,TRBV6-1,TGTGCCAGCAGTCGCACGATAGGGGACGAGCAGTACTTC,CASSRTIGDEQYF
NA,TRBJ2-1,NA,TRBV9,TGTGCCAGCAGCGAGCCTGGGGGGGCCAATGAGCAGTTCTTC,CASSEPGGANEQFF
NA,TRBJ1-2,TRBD1,TRBV30,TGTGCCTTGACAGGGGCACGGAATGACTACACCTTC,CALTGARNDYTF
NA,TRBJ2-3,NA,TRBV21-1,TGTGCCAGGGAATTAGCGGGTATAAGATCTAGCACAGATACGCAGTATTTT,CARELAGIRSSTDTQYF
NA,TRBJ2-5,NA,TRBV27,TGTGCCAGCAGTTTAGGCTCAGGGTTAGGGCAAGAGACCCAGTACTTC,CASSLGSGLGQETQYF
once,TRBJ2-1,NA,TRBV9,TGTGCCAGCGGGGGGGCCAGTAGGAAAGGCTCCTACAATGAGCAGTTCTTC,CASGGASRKGSYNEQFF
once,TRBJ1-4,NA,TRBV5-1,TGCGCCAGCAGCCCGGGCGGGCAGGGGACTGAAAAACTGTTTTTT,CASSPGGQGTEKLFF
NA,TRBJ2-1,TRBD2,TRBV18,TGTGCCAGCTCGCCACTAGCGGGGGTATACAATGAGCAGTTCTTC,CASSPLAGVYNEQFF
NA,TRBJ1-1,NA,TRBV30,TGTGCCTGGAGTGTAACAGAGAACACTGAAGCTTTCTTT,CAWSVTENTEAFF
NA,TRBJ2-1,NA,TRBV7-8,TGTGCCAGCAGCTTGCGGGTGAGCAATGAGCAGTTCTTC,CASSLRVSNEQFF
once,TRBJ2-7,TRBD1,TRBV19,TGTGCCAGTAGTATAGTAGGACAGGGTGGATTCCACGAGCAGTACTTC,CASSIVGQGGFHEQYF
NA,TRBJ1-5,NA,TRBV2,TGTGCCAGCGCAAAAGAGGGCTTCAATCAGCCCCAGCATTTT,CASAKEGFNQPQHF
NA,TRBJ2-4,NA,TRBV19,TGTGCCAGTAGTATACAGGGGGCAACGACTAGCTGGGCCAAAAACATTCAGTACTTC,CASSIQGATTSWAKNIQYF
NA,TRBJ1-5,NA,TRBV28,TGTGCCAGCAGTTTACCCCAGGGAAGCAATCAGCCCCAGCATTTT,CASSLPQGSNQPQHF
NA,TRBJ2-2,NA,TRBV9,TGTGCCAGCGGCGGGCAGGGAGGAACCGGGGAGCTGTTTTTT,CASGGQGGTGELFF
NA,TRBJ2-7,TRBD2,TRBV5-4,TGTACCAGCAGCTCCCGGACTAGCGGTTACGAGCAGTACTTC,CTSSSRTSGYEQYF
NA,TRBJ2-4,NA,TRBV2,TGTGCCAGCATTCCGCGGGATGGTGACAAAAACATTCAGTACTTC,CASIPRDGDKNIQYF
once,TRBJ1-5,NA,TRBV7-3,TGTGCCAGCAGCTTATCTATTAACTCGCCCCAGCATTTT,CASSLSINSPQHF
NA,TRBJ1-2,NA,TRBV4-2,TGTGCCAGCAGTCAAGCTCGGCAGGCGGGCTACACCTTC,CASSQARQAGYTF
NA,TRBJ2-1,TRBD2,TRBV11-1,TGTGCCAGCAGCTCATCGAGACTAGCGGGAGCCAATGAGCAGTTCTTC,CASSSSRLAGANEQFF
NA,TRBJ1-1,NA,TRBV4-2,TGTGCCAGCAGCCAAGAAACAGATACCACTGAAGCTTTCTTT,CASSQETDTTEAFF
NA,TRBJ1-2,TRBD1,TRBV19,TGTGCCAGTAGTATAGGGAGGACAGGGGACTATGGCTACACCTTC,CASSIGRTGDYGYTF
few,TRBJ2-5,TRBD2,TRBV5-6,TGTGCCAGCAGCTTCGCGGGGGGCCGGGAGACCCAGTACTTC,CASSFAGGRETQYF
NA,TRBJ2-3,NA,TRBV6-5,TGTGCCAGCAGTTACGGGCCACCCACGAGCACAGATACGCAGTATTTT,CASSYGPPTSTDTQYF
few,TRBJ1-5,NA,TRBV6-5,TGTGCCAGCAGCTCAAATGGCCTGGATCAGCCCCAGCATTTT,CASSSNGLDQPQHF
NA,TRBJ1-1,NA,TRBV6-5,TGTGCCAGCATCGCGACGCGGGCCCGAAACACTGAAGCTTTCTTT,CASIATRARNTEAFF
NA,TRBJ2-7,NA,TRBV7-9,TGTGCCAGCAGCGTCAGCAGGGTCCCCGGCGAGCAGTACTTC,CASSVSRVPGEQYF
NA,TRBJ2-5,TRBD2,TRBV5-6,TGTGCCAGCAGTCTCGACCGGCTAGCGGGGAACCAAGAGACCCAGTACTTC,CASSLDRLAGNQETQYF
NA,TRBJ1-2,NA,TRBV5-6,TGTGCCAGCAGCTTGGATCTGGGGACAAATAACTATGGCTACACCTTC,CASSLDLGTNNYGYTF
once,TRBJ1-1,NA,TRBV18,TGTGCCAGCTCACCAACTCTGAACACTGAAGCTTTCTTT,CASSPTLNTEAFF
NA,TRBJ1-2,NA,TRBV5-1,TGCGCCAGCAGCGTTACAACTAACTATGGCTACACCTTC,CASSVTTNYGYTF
NA,TRBJ1-1,NA,TRBV9,TGTGCCAGCAGCGTAGTGACTAACCCTTGGACTGAAGCTTTCTTT,CASSVVTNPWTEAFF
NA,TRBJ2-3,TRBD2,TRBV18,TGTGCCAGCTCACCAGCGGGGGGTGGATCGTCAGATACGCAGTATTTT,CASSPAGGGSSDTQYF
NA,TRBJ2-7,TRBD2,TRBV19,TGTGCCAGTAGTCCCTGGACGGGACTAAATTTCTACGAGCAGTACTTC,CASSPWTGLNFYEQYF
few,TRBJ2-1,TRBD1,TRBV7-6,TGTGCCAGCAGCTTGGGGCGACAGGGTGGGAATGAGCAGTTCTTC,CASSLGRQGGNEQFF